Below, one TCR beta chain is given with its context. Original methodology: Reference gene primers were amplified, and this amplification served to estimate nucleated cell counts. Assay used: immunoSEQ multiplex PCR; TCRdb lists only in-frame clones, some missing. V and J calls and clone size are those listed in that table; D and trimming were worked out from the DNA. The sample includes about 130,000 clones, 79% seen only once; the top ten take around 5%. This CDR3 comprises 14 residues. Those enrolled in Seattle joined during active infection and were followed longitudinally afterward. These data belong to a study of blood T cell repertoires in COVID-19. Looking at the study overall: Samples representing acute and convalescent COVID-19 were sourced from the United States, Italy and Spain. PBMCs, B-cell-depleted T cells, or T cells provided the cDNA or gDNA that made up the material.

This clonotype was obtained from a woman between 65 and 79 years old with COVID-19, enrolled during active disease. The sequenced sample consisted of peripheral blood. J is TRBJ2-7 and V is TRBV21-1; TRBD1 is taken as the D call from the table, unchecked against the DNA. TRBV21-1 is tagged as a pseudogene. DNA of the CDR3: TGTGCCAGCAGCCCCCCCCAGTACTCCTACGAGCAGTACTTC. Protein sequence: CASSPPQYSYEQYF.